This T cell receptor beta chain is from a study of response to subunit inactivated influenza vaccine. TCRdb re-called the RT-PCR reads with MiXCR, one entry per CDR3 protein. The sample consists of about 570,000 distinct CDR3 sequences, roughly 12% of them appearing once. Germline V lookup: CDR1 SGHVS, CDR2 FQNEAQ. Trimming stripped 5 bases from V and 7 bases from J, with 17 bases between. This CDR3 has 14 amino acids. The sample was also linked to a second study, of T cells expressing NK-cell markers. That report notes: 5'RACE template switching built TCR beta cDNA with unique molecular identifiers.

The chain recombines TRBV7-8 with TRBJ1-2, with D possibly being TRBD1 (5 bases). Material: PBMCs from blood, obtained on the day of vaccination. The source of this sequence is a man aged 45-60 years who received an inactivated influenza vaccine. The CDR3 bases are TGTGCCAGCAGCCGATTTCGGGACGGCGGTGGCTACACCTTC. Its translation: CASSRFRDGGGYTF.